The entry below gives a single TCR beta chain sequence along with its context. Antigen specificity is unknown. The data stem from a study of T cell responses to AZD1222 COVID-19 vaccine. Findings and limits, study-wide: The donor group comprised mostly white British people and more females; the analysis possibly underestimated clonal diversity. Seropositivity was recorded at baseline in only 6 or 7 AZD1222 recipients.

The method was immunoSEQ multiplex PCR; TCRdb's version includes in-frame clones alone and lacks a portion of them. The sample holds about 88,000 clones; about nine tenths are singletons and the top ten take approximately 5%. The sequenced sample was peripheral blood, obtained 28 days after the second AZD1222 dose. This clonotype was obtained from an adult who received the AZD1222 COVID-19 vaccine.

This CDR3 is CATRRGGVSGNTIYF. CDR3 sequence (DNA): TGTGCCACCCGCCGGGGGGGGGTCTCTGGAAACACCATATATTTT. The chain couples TRBV15 to TRBJ1-3; D might be TRBD1 (5 bases). Trimming left V 8 bases short and J 0 bases short, with 14 bases between. CDR3 length equals 15 residues. Germline CDR1 reads LNHNV; CDR2 reads YYDKDF (reference sequence).